Below, one TCR beta chain is given with its context. The PCR employed 60 Vbeta primers together with 13 Jbeta primers. Produced via immunoSEQ multiplex PCR; TCRdb's table is partial and in-frame only. The sample holds 140,000 or so clones. This sample was included in a study of cytomegalovirus exposure and HLA in healthy donors. Germline trimming cut 6 bases from V and 7 bases from J; bases unmatched to any gene: 5. Germline assignment: CDR1 MDHEN and CDR2 SYDVKM. The CDR3 runs 14 residues. This chain connects TRBV28 to TRBJ1-6; 8 bases line up with TRBD1. The TCR was taken from a male donor in good health and CMV-seronegative. What was sequenced was PBMCs. CDR3 amino acids: CASSTGGENSPLHF. CDR3 DNA sequence: TGTGCCAGCAGCACAGGGGGGGAGAATTCACCCCTCCACTTT.